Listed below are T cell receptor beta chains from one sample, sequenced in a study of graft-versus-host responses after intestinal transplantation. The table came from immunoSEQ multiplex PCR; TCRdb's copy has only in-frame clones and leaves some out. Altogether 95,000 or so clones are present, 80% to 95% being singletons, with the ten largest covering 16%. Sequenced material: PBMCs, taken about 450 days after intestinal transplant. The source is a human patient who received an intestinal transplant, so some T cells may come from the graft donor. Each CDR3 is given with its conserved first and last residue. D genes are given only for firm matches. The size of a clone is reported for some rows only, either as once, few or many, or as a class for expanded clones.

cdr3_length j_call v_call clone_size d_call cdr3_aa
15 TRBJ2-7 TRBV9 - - CASSVGGVPSYEQYF
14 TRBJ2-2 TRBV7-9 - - CASSSGLSTGELFF
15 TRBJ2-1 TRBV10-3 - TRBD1 CATWTRDSPSNEQFF
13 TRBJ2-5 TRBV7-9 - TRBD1 CASSIGTEETQYF
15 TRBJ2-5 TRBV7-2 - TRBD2 CASSPTAGTEETQYF
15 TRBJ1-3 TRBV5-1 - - CASSLDPSSGNTIYF
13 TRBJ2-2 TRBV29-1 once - CSGQVTNTGELFF
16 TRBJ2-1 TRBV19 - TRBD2 CASSNSGDRIYNEQFF
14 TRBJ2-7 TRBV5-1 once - CASSWGTAAYEQYF
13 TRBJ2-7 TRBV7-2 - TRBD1 CASRRGGPYEQYF
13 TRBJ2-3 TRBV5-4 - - CASSAGGTDTQYF
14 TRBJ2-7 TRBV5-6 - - CASSLGQEYYEQYF
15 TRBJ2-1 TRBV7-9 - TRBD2 CASSPRGGTYNEQFF
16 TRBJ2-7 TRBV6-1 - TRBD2 CASSEGKRLAPYEQYF
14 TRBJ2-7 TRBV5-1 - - CASSLIPTGYEQYF
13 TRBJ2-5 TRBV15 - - CATSRGVQETQYF
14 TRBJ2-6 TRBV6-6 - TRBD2 CASSGGAGANVLTF
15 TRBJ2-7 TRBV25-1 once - CASSEPERGTYEQYF
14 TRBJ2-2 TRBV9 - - CASSAAVESGELFF
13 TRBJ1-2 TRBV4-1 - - CASSQDPRRGYTF